The rows below give T cell receptor beta chains drawn from one sample of a study of OX40 agonist ivuxolimab in advanced cancers. The assay was immunoSEQ multiplex PCR, and TCRdb's table has in-frame clones only and misses some. Of approximately 44,000 clones listed, under 95% are singletons. This material consisted of CD4+ or CD8+ T cells sorted from blood, taken in a trial of the OX40 agonist ivuxolimab. The receptors here all came from an adult with an advanced solid tumor such as melanoma, head and neck, liver or kidney cancer. Both conserved end residues are part of each CDR3. Each record gives: V gene, J gene, D gene, clone size, CDR3 DNA, CDR3 protein. A D gene is named only where the DNA matches it firmly. Only some rows state a clone size, as once, few, many or a class for expanded clones.

TRBV27	TRBJ2-5	TRBD2	.	TGTGCCAGCAGTGGGGGGGGAGAAGAGACCCAGTACTTC	CASSGGGEETQYF
TRBV7-8	TRBJ2-7	TRBD1	.	TGTGCCAGCAGCCCAGGACAGGGGTGGGACGAGCAGTACTTC	CASSPGQGWDEQYF
TRBV4-1	TRBJ2-3	.	.	TGCGCCAGCAGCCAAGGATTTACCGGGACTGATACGCAGTATTTT	CASSQGFTGTDTQYF
TRBV6-1	TRBJ2-7	TRBD2	.	TGTGCCAGCAGTGATACACCCACCGGGACTAGGCTTGGCGAGCAGTACTTC	CASSDTPTGTRLGEQYF
TRBV2	TRBJ2-3	.	.	TGTGCCAGCAATGAGGGTGCAACAGATACGCAGTATTTT	CASNEGATDTQYF
TRBV29-1	TRBJ1-1	.	.	TGCAGCGCTCGGGACCGGAACACTGAAGCTTTCTTT	CSARDRNTEAFF
TRBV7-2	TRBJ2-7	TRBD2	.	TGTGCCAGCAGCTTACGCGGGACAGAGAGACTAGCGGGTTACTACGAGCAGTACTTC	CASSLRGTERLAGYYEQYF
TRBV9	TRBJ2-3	TRBD2	.	TGTGCCAGCAGCGGGGAGGGAGATGGGTCAGATACGCAGTATTTT	CASSGEGDGSDTQYF
TRBV5-1	TRBJ2-7	.	.	TGCGCCAGCAGCACCTCCGTAGGGGCCTACGAGCAGTACTTC	CASSTSVGAYEQYF
TRBV4-1	TRBJ2-7	TRBD2	.	TGCGCCAGCAGCCAAGGTCAGACTAGCGGCTACGAGCAGTACTTC	CASSQGQTSGYEQYF
TRBV18	TRBJ2-2	TRBD2	.	TGTGCCAGCTCATCGACCCCTAGCGGGTATAACACCGGGGAGCTGTTTTTT	CASSSTPSGYNTGELFF
TRBV29-1	TRBJ2-7	.	.	TGCAGCGTTGAAGGTACAGGGCAGGGCGAGCAGTACTTC	CSVEGTGQGEQYF
TRBV27	TRBJ2-1	TRBD2	.	TGTGCCAGCAGTTCCGGGACTAGCGTCAATGAGCAGTTCTTC	CASSSGTSVNEQFF
TRBV28	TRBJ2-7	.	.	TGTGCCAGCAGTTTACGGGACAACTCCTACGAGCAGTACTTC	CASSLRDNSYEQYF
TRBV5-5	TRBJ2-5	TRBD2	once	TGTGCCAGCAGCTGGTTAGCGGGAGGGCCTCCAGAGACCCAGTACTTC	CASSWLAGGPPETQYF
TRBV12-2	TRBJ2-7	.	.	TGTGCAAGTCGCTTACGGACAGGGGGCTCCTACGAGCAGTACTTC	CASRLRTGGSYEQYF
TRBV2	TRBJ2-5	TRBD2	.	TGTGCCAGCAGCCGCACTAGCGGGAGACAAGAGACCCAGTACTTC	CASSRTSGRQETQYF
TRBV9	TRBJ2-5	TRBD2	.	TGTGCCAGCAGCTTAGCGGGAGACGGGGAGACCCAGTACTTC	CASSLAGDGETQYF
TRBV27	TRBJ2-3	TRBD2	.	TGTGCCAGCACAAAAAGCGGGAGTTGGGATACGCAGTATTTT	CASTKSGSWDTQYF
TRBV2	TRBJ2-7	.	.	TGTGCCAGCAGTGAATCGACAGTAAGCTCCTACGAGCAGTACTTC	CASSESTVSSYEQYF
TRBV29-1	TRBJ1-1	.	.	TGCAGCGTTGTTGCGGTGGACACTGAAGCTTTCTTT	CSVVAVDTEAFF
TRBV5-6	TRBJ2-5	.	.	TGTGCCAGCAGCTTCCAAGAGACCCAGTACTTC	CASSFQETQYF
TRBV6-4	TRBJ2-2	.	.	TGTGCCAGCAGTGAGAAAGGGGCTGATGGGACCGGGGAGCTGTTTTTT	CASSEKGADGTGELFF
TRBV7-6	TRBJ2-3	.	.	TGTGCCAGCAGCTTAGTTGGAAGCACAGATACGCAGTATTTT	CASSLVGSTDTQYF
TRBV5-8	TRBJ1-5	.	.	TGTGCCAGCAGCTCAGGCTGGGTTAGCAATCAGCCCCAGCATTTT	CASSSGWVSNQPQHF
TRBV6-1	TRBJ2-2	.	.	TGTGCCAGCAGTACGGGCGGGACCGGGGAGCTGTTTTTT	CASSTGGTGELFF
TRBV4-1	TRBJ1-1	.	once	TGCGCCAGCAGCCAAGTAGCACAGGGAGGGACTGAAGCTTTCTTT	CASSQVAQGGTEAFF
TRBV7-9	TRBJ2-5	TRBD1	.	TGTGCCAGCAGCTTACACAGGGGGTACTCTCAAGAGACCCAGTACTTC	CASSLHRGYSQETQYF
TRBV7-9	TRBJ2-3	.	.	TGTGCCAGCAGCCCCCCTGCGCAGTATTTT	CASSPPAQYF
TRBV20-1	TRBJ2-7	.	.	TGCAGTGCCCAACTAGCTGGGGAGCAGTACTTC	CSAQLAGEQYF
TRBV9	TRBJ2-1	.	.	TGTGCCAGCAGCGCTGGCGATGGAGCTGGCGATGAGCAGTTCTTC	CASSAGDGAGDEQFF
TRBV13	TRBJ2-1	.	.	TGTGCCAGCAGCTTAGTAACTCCTTCGGGTGAGCAGTTCTTC	CASSLVTPSGEQFF
TRBV28	TRBJ1-1	.	.	TGTGCCAGCAGTTCCCAGGACACTACTGAAGCTTTCTTT	CASSSQDTTEAFF
TRBV7-9	TRBJ2-3	TRBD2	.	TGTGCCAGCAGCTTCCCCCGGGGGGAAGTGGATACAGATACGCAGTATTTT	CASSFPRGEVDTDTQYF
TRBV7-9	TRBJ2-1	TRBD1	.	TGTGCCAGCAGCTCGCGGACAGGGAGGATCCATGAGCAGTTCTTC	CASSSRTGRIHEQFF
TRBV5-4	TRBJ2-3	.	.	TGTGCCAGCAGCGCGGACTCCTTAACGCAGTATTTT	CASSADSLTQYF